The rows below give T cell receptor beta chains drawn from one sample of a study of OX40 agonist ivuxolimab in advanced cancers. Generated by immunoSEQ multiplex PCR, the TCRdb table keeps only in-frame clones and is missing some. The sample shows roughly 30,000 clones, roughly 90% of them seen only once. Sequences were derived from CD4+ or CD8+ T cells sorted from blood, sampled in a trial of the OX40 agonist ivuxolimab. These receptors all come from an adult with an advanced solid tumor such as melanoma, head and neck, liver or kidney cancer. Each CDR3 is given with its conserved first and last residue. The order of the fields is V gene, clone size, D gene, J gene, CDR3 protein, CDR3 DNA. The D gene is left open where the match is weak. For some rows the clone size is stated as once, few or many, or as a class when expanded; others skip it.

v_gene: TRBV7-8
abundance: .
d_gene: .
j_gene: TRBJ1-3
CDR3aa: CASSHTIGNTIYF
CDR3nt: TGTGCCAGCAGCCACACAATTGGAAACACCATATATTTT

v_gene: TRBV10-2
abundance: .
d_gene: .
j_gene: TRBJ2-3
CDR3aa: CASSEKPPVRDTQYF
CDR3nt: TGCGCCAGCAGTGAGAAGCCGCCCGTCCGGGATACGCAGTATTTT

v_gene: TRBV27
abundance: .
d_gene: .
j_gene: TRBJ1-4
CDR3aa: CASNPSGTLGGEKLFF
CDR3nt: TGTGCCAGCAACCCATCGGGGACCCTTGGAGGTGAAAAACTGTTTTTT

v_gene: TRBV19
abundance: once
d_gene: .
j_gene: TRBJ2-1
CDR3aa: CASGRSLHEQFF
CDR3nt: TGTGCCAGTGGGCGCTCTCTCCATGAGCAGTTCTTC

v_gene: TRBV11-2
abundance: once
d_gene: .
j_gene: TRBJ1-4
CDR3aa: CASMTAVNEKLFF
CDR3nt: TGTGCCAGCATGACGGCGGTTAATGAAAAACTGTTTTTT

v_gene: TRBV2
abundance: once
d_gene: .
j_gene: TRBJ2-1
CDR3aa: CASSDPSSYNEQFF
CDR3nt: TGTGCCAGCAGCGACCCGAGCTCCTACAATGAGCAGTTCTTC

v_gene: TRBV29-1
abundance: .
d_gene: .
j_gene: TRBJ2-3
CDR3aa: CSVEKGADTQYF
CDR3nt: TGCAGCGTTGAGAAGGGGGCAGATACGCAGTATTTT

v_gene: TRBV9
abundance: .
d_gene: .
j_gene: TRBJ1-1
CDR3aa: CASSVEGAPGANTEAFF
CDR3nt: TGTGCCAGCAGCGTAGAAGGGGCCCCGGGGGCCAACACTGAAGCTTTCTTT

v_gene: TRBV9
abundance: .
d_gene: .
j_gene: TRBJ2-1
CDR3aa: CASSASWNEQFF
CDR3nt: TGTGCCAGCAGCGCGAGCTGGAATGAGCAGTTCTTC

v_gene: TRBV5-1
abundance: .
d_gene: TRBD1
j_gene: TRBJ1-2
CDR3aa: CASSIGTGRGYTF
CDR3nt: TGCGCCAGCAGCATCGGGACAGGGAGGGGCTACACCTTC

v_gene: TRBV2
abundance: few
d_gene: TRBD1
j_gene: TRBJ2-7
CDR3aa: CASSEYRGREQYF
CDR3nt: TGTGCCAGCAGTGAGTACAGGGGGCGTGAGCAGTACTTC

v_gene: TRBV7-6
abundance: .
d_gene: .
j_gene: TRBJ2-2
CDR3aa: CASSHGVYTGELFF
CDR3nt: TGTGCCAGCAGTCATGGGGTATACACCGGGGAGCTGTTTTTT

v_gene: TRBV5-5
abundance: once
d_gene: TRBD2
j_gene: TRBJ2-7
CDR3aa: CASSFDLAGIGRMTYEQYF
CDR3nt: TGTGCCAGCAGCTTTGATTTAGCGGGGATAGGTAGGATGACCTACGAGCAGTACTTC

v_gene: TRBV7-6
abundance: .
d_gene: .
j_gene: TRBJ2-1
CDR3aa: CASSLRQNNEQFF
CDR3nt: TGTGCCAGCAGCTTGCGCCAGAACAATGAACAGTTCTTC

v_gene: TRBV10-2
abundance: few
d_gene: .
j_gene: TRBJ2-7
CDR3aa: CASSEGDGSYEQYF
CDR3nt: TGCGCCAGCAGTGAGGGGGATGGTTCCTACGAGCAGTACTTC

v_gene: TRBV9
abundance: .
d_gene: TRBD2
j_gene: TRBJ2-7
CDR3aa: CASSPEAGAPRWEQYF
CDR3nt: TGTGCCAGCAGCCCCGAAGCGGGGGCCCCCAGGTGGGAGCAGTACTTC

v_gene: TRBV5-1
abundance: .
d_gene: TRBD1
j_gene: TRBJ2-7
CDR3aa: CASSFGQGHEQYF
CDR3nt: TGCGCCAGCAGCTTCGGACAGGGCCACGAGCAGTACTTC

v_gene: TRBV11-2
abundance: .
d_gene: .
j_gene: TRBJ1-6
CDR3aa: CASSLGRVNSPLHF
CDR3nt: TGTGCCAGCAGCTTAGGACGAGTTAATTCACCCCTCCACTTT

v_gene: TRBV27
abundance: .
d_gene: .
j_gene: TRBJ2-1
CDR3aa: CASSQTGWRGNEQFF
CDR3nt: TGTGCCAGCAGTCAGACAGGGTGGAGGGGCAATGAGCAGTTCTTC

v_gene: TRBV9
abundance: .
d_gene: TRBD2
j_gene: TRBJ2-3
CDR3aa: CASSARTSSTDTQYF
CDR3nt: TGTGCCAGCAGCGCCCGGACTAGCAGCACAGATACGCAGTATTTT

v_gene: TRBV27
abundance: .
d_gene: .
j_gene: TRBJ2-1
CDR3aa: CASSPGAGGSNEQFF
CDR3nt: TGTGCCAGCAGTCCTGGAGCCGGGGGATCCAATGAGCAGTTCTTC

v_gene: TRBV29-1
abundance: .
d_gene: .
j_gene: TRBJ1-1
CDR3aa: CSVDAGTVNTEAFF
CDR3nt: TGCAGCGTTGATGCCGGGACGGTGAACACTGAAGCTTTCTTT

v_gene: TRBV6-5
abundance: .
d_gene: .
j_gene: TRBJ1-3
CDR3aa: CASSYSAGEAGNTIYF
CDR3nt: TGTGCCAGCAGTTACAGCGCCGGTGAAGCTGGAAACACCATATATTTT

v_gene: TRBV9
abundance: once
d_gene: .
j_gene: TRBJ1-4
CDR3aa: CASSVASDRDNEKLFF
CDR3nt: TGTGCCAGCAGCGTAGCTTCCGACAGAGATAATGAAAAACTGTTTTTT

v_gene: TRBV5-1
abundance: .
d_gene: .
j_gene: TRBJ1-2
CDR3aa: CASSPFGGENNYGYTF
CDR3nt: TGCGCCAGCAGCCCGTTCGGGGGAGAGAATAACTATGGCTACACCTTC

v_gene: TRBV29-1
abundance: .
d_gene: .
j_gene: TRBJ2-1
CDR3aa: CSVVSTLSKTYNEQFF
CDR3nt: TGCAGCGTCGTATCCACTCTATCCAAAACCTACAATGAGCAGTTCTTC

v_gene: TRBV28
abundance: .
d_gene: TRBD1
j_gene: TRBJ1-6
CDR3aa: CASSKTFRGRYNSPLHF
CDR3nt: TGTGCCAGCAGTAAAACTTTCAGGGGGCGGTATAATTCACCCCTCCACTTT

v_gene: TRBV5-6
abundance: .
d_gene: TRBD2
j_gene: TRBJ2-7
CDR3aa: CASSWGGTYEQYF
CDR3nt: TGTGCCAGCAGCTGGGGGGGTACCTACGAGCAGTACTTC

v_gene: TRBV7-3
abundance: .
d_gene: TRBD2
j_gene: TRBJ2-5
CDR3aa: CASSFSGRGETQYF
CDR3nt: TGTGCCAGCAGCTTTAGCGGGAGAGGGGAGACCCAGTACTTC

v_gene: TRBV6-5
abundance: .
d_gene: .
j_gene: TRBJ1-1
CDR3aa: CASSITTGYTEAFF
CDR3nt: TGTGCCAGCAGTATTACCACAGGTTACACTGAAGCTTTCTTT

v_gene: TRBV7-3
abundance: .
d_gene: .
j_gene: TRBJ1-5
CDR3aa: CASSEDGNQPQHF
CDR3nt: TGTGCCAGCAGCGAGGACGGGAATCAGCCCCAGCATTTT

v_gene: TRBV29-1
abundance: .
d_gene: TRBD2
j_gene: TRBJ2-2
CDR3aa: CSVEDLASGGPPGELFF
CDR3nt: TGCAGCGTTGAAGATCTGGCTAGCGGGGGCCCCCCCGGGGAGCTGTTTTTT

v_gene: TRBV10-2
abundance: .
d_gene: .
j_gene: TRBJ1-2
CDR3aa: CASSEAYRALRYNYGYTF
CDR3nt: TGCGCCAGCAGTGAGGCCTACAGGGCTCTTCGCTATAACTATGGCTACACCTTC

v_gene: TRBV5-5
abundance: .
d_gene: .
j_gene: TRBJ1-1
CDR3aa: CASSFWANTEAFF
CDR3nt: TGTGCCAGCAGCTTCTGGGCTAACACTGAAGCTTTCTTT

v_gene: TRBV30
abundance: few
d_gene: .
j_gene: TRBJ1-1
CDR3aa: CAWSGARDEAFF
CDR3nt: TGTGCCTGGAGCGGGGCCCGGGACGAAGCTTTCTTT

v_gene: TRBV4-1
abundance: few
d_gene: .
j_gene: TRBJ1-5
CDR3aa: CASSQDSQNQPQHF
CDR3nt: TGCGCCAGCAGCCAAGACAGCCAGAATCAGCCCCAGCATTTT

v_gene: TRBV5-4
abundance: .
d_gene: .
j_gene: TRBJ2-7
CDR3aa: CAFGDAYEQYF
CDR3nt: TGTGCCTTTGGTGACGCCTACGAGCAGTACTTC

v_gene: TRBV21-1
abundance: .
d_gene: .
j_gene: TRBJ2-6
CDR3aa: CASSKGRSWGPGANVLTF
CDR3nt: .

v_gene: TRBV5-6
abundance: .
d_gene: TRBD1
j_gene: TRBJ1-1
CDR3aa: CASSSDRVMNTEAFF
CDR3nt: TGTGCCAGCAGCTCTGACAGGGTGATGAACACTGAAGCTTTCTTT

v_gene: TRBV19
abundance: .
d_gene: TRBD1
j_gene: TRBJ2-7
CDR3aa: CASSIPGTAYEQYF
CDR3nt: TGTGCCAGTAGTATACCTGGGACAGCCTACGAGCAGTACTTC

v_gene: TRBV27
abundance: .
d_gene: TRBD2
j_gene: TRBJ2-7
CDR3aa: CASSSSPTSGVPYEQYF
CDR3nt: TGTGCCAGCAGTTCCTCACCGACTAGCGGGGTCCCCTACGAGCAGTACTTC

v_gene: TRBV9
abundance: .
d_gene: TRBD2
j_gene: TRBJ2-7
CDR3aa: CASSAFGEGYEQYF
CDR3nt: TGTGCCAGCAGCGCCTTCGGGGAGGGCTACGAGCAGTACTTC

v_gene: TRBV28
abundance: .
d_gene: .
j_gene: TRBJ2-5
CDR3aa: CASSSNLAERGTQYF
CDR3nt: TGTGCCAGCAGTTCCAACTTAGCGGAGAGGGGGACCCAGTACTTC

v_gene: TRBV5-1
abundance: .
d_gene: .
j_gene: TRBJ2-7
CDR3aa: CASSLGDPVPSYEQYF
CDR3nt: TGCGCCAGCAGCTTGGGGGACCCGGTCCCTTCCTACGAGCAGTACTTC

v_gene: TRBV7-2
abundance: .
d_gene: TRBD1
j_gene: TRBJ1-2
CDR3aa: CASSPRTGGADDGGYTF
CDR3nt: TGTGCCAGCAGCCCCCGGACAGGGGGCGCGGATGATGGTGGCTACACCTTC

v_gene: TRBV7-2
abundance: .
d_gene: TRBD1
j_gene: TRBJ1-2
CDR3aa: CASSPRPRGHLLWGYTF
CDR3nt: TGTGCCAGCAGCCCCCGGCCCAGGGGGCATCTCCTTTGGGGCTACACCTTC

v_gene: TRBV7-9
abundance: few
d_gene: TRBD1
j_gene: TRBJ2-7
CDR3aa: CASSKGQDYEQYF
CDR3nt: TGTGCCAGCAGCAAGGGACAGGACTACGAGCAGTACTTC

v_gene: TRBV7-9
abundance: .
d_gene: TRBD1
j_gene: TRBJ2-2
CDR3aa: CASTQGGLGELFF
CDR3nt: TGTGCCAGCACCCAAGGGGGCCTCGGGGAGCTGTTTTTT

v_gene: TRBV6-5
abundance: .
d_gene: TRBD2
j_gene: TRBJ2-7
CDR3aa: CASKEGLAGGYEQYF
CDR3nt: TGTGCCAGCAAAGAGGGACTAGCGGGAGGGTACGAGCAGTACTTC

v_gene: TRBV25-1
abundance: .
d_gene: .
j_gene: TRBJ1-4
CDR3aa: CASSSEGGEKLFF
CDR3nt: TGTGCCAGCAGTTCAGAGGGAGGGGAAAAACTGTTTTTT

v_gene: TRBV10-2
abundance: .
d_gene: TRBD2
j_gene: TRBJ2-3
CDR3aa: CASSESRGGFVTDTQYF
CDR3nt: TGCGCCAGCAGTGAGTCTCGGGGGGGCTTCGTCACAGATACGCAGTATTTT

v_gene: TRBV6-6
abundance: .
d_gene: TRBD1
j_gene: TRBJ2-7
CDR3aa: CASSPQGERYF
CDR3nt: TGTGCCAGCAGTCCCCAGGGGGAACGGTACTTC

v_gene: TRBV9
abundance: .
d_gene: TRBD1
j_gene: TRBJ2-7
CDR3aa: CASSRGTGGEQYF
CDR3nt: TGTGCCAGCAGCCGCGGGACAGGGGGCGAGCAGTACTTC

v_gene: TRBV23-1
abundance: .
d_gene: .
j_gene: TRBJ2-3
CDR3aa: CASSSTGADTQYF
CDR3nt: TGCGCCAGCAGTTCTACTGGGGCAGATACGCAGTATTTT

v_gene: TRBV7-9
abundance: .
d_gene: TRBD2
j_gene: TRBJ2-5
CDR3aa: CASSSPTSGEETQYF
CDR3nt: TGTGCCAGCAGCTCACCCACTAGCGGGGAAGAGACCCAGTACTTC

v_gene: TRBV7-9
abundance: .
d_gene: .
j_gene: TRBJ1-1
CDR3aa: CASSDTGLGTTEAFF
CDR3nt: TGTGCCAGCAGCGATACAGGGTTGGGGACTACTGAAGCTTTCTTT

v_gene: TRBV6-8
abundance: few
d_gene: TRBD1
j_gene: TRBJ1-5
CDR3aa: CASSTGQKNQPQHF
CDR3nt: TGTGCCAGCAGTACGGGACAGAAAAATCAGCCCCAGCATTTT

v_gene: TRBV11-2
abundance: once
d_gene: TRBD2
j_gene: TRBJ2-7
CDR3aa: CASSTPRTSGGPYEQYF
CDR3nt: TGTGCCAGCAGCACCCCACGTACTAGCGGGGGGCCCTACGAGCAGTACTTC

v_gene: TRBV4-1
abundance: .
d_gene: .
j_gene: TRBJ2-1
CDR3aa: CASTHGNEQFF
CDR3nt: TGCGCCAGCACCCATGGCAATGAGCAGTTCTTC